These 20 T cell receptor beta chains came from one sample sequenced in a study of CD8+CD57+ T cells in acquired aplastic anemia listed by TCRdb under 2018. Sequencing used an Illumina HiSeq 2000. Profiling of TCR beta VDJ combinations and CDR3 sequences used genomic DNA as the template. Clones were called with MiXCR by TCRdb after fastp trimmed the public reads at Q25, and only in-frame beta chains were retained. Rows are combined by CDR3 protein, so each entry shows the most common genes and DNA. This sample gives approximately 190,000 distinct CDR3 sequences in total; about 64% of them show up just once. Roughly 50% of the sample belongs to the ten largest clones. The sequencing input was sorted CD4+, CD8+, or CD8+CD57+ T cells (not recorded which) from PBMCs. Every receptor here comes from a human donor with severe aplastic anemia or a healthy control (not recorded which).

This clonotype showed up many times. The chain joins TRBV7-6 to TRBJ1-1; D remains ambiguous. Germline lookup yields CDR1 SGHVS and CDR2 FNYEAQ. The V gene lost 0 bases and the J gene lost 1 base, with 12 bases spanning the gap. The CDR3 sequence is 16 residues long. The CDR3 region has the DNA TGTGCCAGCAGCTTAGCGGAAGCAGATTGGAACACTGAAGCTTTCTTT. Translating gives CASSLAEADWNTEAFF.

The chain combines TRBV4-1 with TRBJ2-1; D ambiguous. From germline, CDR1 is MGHRA and CDR2 YSYEKL. Trimming stripped 0 bases from V and 12 bases from J, with 15 bases between. The CDR3 runs 14 residues. CDR3 nucleotides: TGCGCCAGCAGCCAAGATAGGGCAACAGATACGCAGTTCTTC. It yields the protein CASSQDRATDTQFF.

This chain links TRBV20-1 with TRBJ1-2; TRBD1 might be the D (5 bases). The V gene's germline CDR1 is DFQATT and CDR2 SNEGSKA (reference sequence). The CDR3 loop spans 13 amino acids. V was pared by 3 bases and J by 1 base, with 9 bases between. CDR3 in DNA: TGCAGTGCTAGCGGGGGGATTAACTATGGCTACACCTTC. Its translation is CSASGGINYGYTF.

This CDR3 reads CASSFGLRGGNTQYF. The CDR3 bases are TGTGCCAGCAGTTTCGGTCTGCGGGGGGGCAATACGCAGTATTTT. This chain links TRBV12-3 or TRBV12-4 with TRBJ2-3; TRBD2 agrees at 9 bases. Trimming removed 3 bases from V and 7 bases from J; junction bases left unmatched: 8. The CDR3 is 15 residues long.

The chain couples TRBV28 to TRBJ2-1; no definite D call. CDR3 size: 15 residues. V lost 7 bases and J 0 bases, leaving 13 bases between the germline ends. The V gene's germline CDR1 is MDHEN and CDR2 SYDVKM. CDR3 coding DNA: TGTGCCAGCAATAACCACTCGAGCTCCTACAATGAGCAGTTCTTC. Residues: CASNNHSSSYNEQFF.

The V gene is TRBV6-2 or TRBV6-3, the J gene TRBJ1-1; TRBD1 matches at 9 bases. The J segment lost 7 bases and the V segment lost 6 bases, leaving 9 bases of the junction unmatched. The CDR3 runs to 14 residues. CDR1 MNHEY and CDR2 SVGEGT come from the germline V gene. CDR3 sequence reads: CASRSGTGSFEAFF. CDR3 nucleotide sequence: TGTGCCAGCAGGTCCGGGACAGGGAGTTTTGAAGCTTTCTTT.

The V and J genes are TRBV7-2 and TRBJ2-1; D might be TRBD1 or TRBD2, each matching 6 bases. The CDR3 runs to 14 residues. Per germline, CDR1 SGHTA and CDR2 FQGNSA. Trimming stripped 8 bases from V and 9 bases from J, with 20 bases between. CDR3 DNA: TGTGCCAGCGGCCCGGGGGCCTACGTTGGTGAGCAGTTCTTC. It yields the protein CASGPGAYVGEQFF. Filled out from reference TRBV7-2 and TRBJ2-1, the complete variable domain reads GAGVSQSPSNKVTEKGKDVELRCDPISGHTALYWYRQSLGQGLEFLIYFQGNSAPDKSGLPSDRFSAERTGGSVSTLTIQRTQQEDSAVYLCASGPGAYVGEQFFGPGTRLTVL.

This clonotype was seen ten or more times. This sequence joins TRBV4-3 and TRBJ1-4, with a weak D call TRBD1 (5 bases). Germline CDR1 and CDR2: LGHNA and YSLEER. Trimming left V 0 bases short and J 5 bases short, with 13 bases between. The CDR3 covers 16 residues. The DNA for the CDR3 is TGCGCCAGCAGCCAAGATCGAGGGACTGCGAATGAAAAACTGTTTTTT. Translating gives CASSQDRGTANEKLFF.

The CDR3 spells CASSPRDRATYEQYF. The CDR3 coding sequence is TGTGCCAGCAGCCCCCGGGACAGGGCGACCTACGAGCAGTACTTC. V gene TRBV7-8 combines with J gene TRBJ2-7, with 9 bases identical to TRBD1. Germline CDR1 reads SGHVS; CDR2 reads FQNEAQ. After removal of 5 bases from V and 2 bases from J, the junction contained 7 bases not matched to a gene. The length of the CDR3 is 15 residues.

The CDR3 nucleotides are TGTGCCAGCAGTGACACTAGCGGGGGAACAGATACGCAGTATTTT. It yields the protein CASSDTSGGTDTQYF. This chain uses TRBV6-4 with TRBJ2-3; TRBD2 aligns across 11 bases. Germline assignment: CDR1 MRHNA and CDR2 SNTAGT. The ends lost 2 bases at V and 3 bases at J; junction bases unmatched: 1. The length of the CDR3 is 15 residues.

The V call is TRBV7-2, the J call TRBJ2-5, with D perhaps matching TRBD2 (5 bases). V lost 4 bases, J lost 2 bases, and 14 bases lay in between. CDR3 size: 15 residues. Germline V CDR1 and CDR2: SGHTA, FQGNSA. The CDR3 DNA reads TGTGCCAGCAGCTGGGTGGGCCGGGGTCAAGAGACCCAGTACTTC. This encodes CASSWVGRGQETQYF.

The rearrangement links TRBV20-1 to TRBJ2-3; TRBD2 matches at 11 bases. The germline V gene encodes CDR1 DFQATT and CDR2 SNEGSKA (reference sequence). There are 22 residues in the CDR3. The V and J ends lost 3 bases and 1 base, in that order; junction bases with no gene match: 24. CDR3 DNA sequence: TGCAGTGCTAGCACCTTGACTAGCGGGGTCGGTGGTTCGACCGCACGCACAGATACGCAGTATTTT. This encodes CSASTLTSGVGGSTARTDTQYF.

In this sample, this clonotype turned up a few times. The chain combines TRBV7-8 with TRBJ2-5; D remains ambiguous. V was clipped by 4 bases and J by 4 bases, with 19 bases between them. Germline-derived CDR1 and CDR2 are SGHVS and FQNEAQ. The CDR3 loop spans 16 amino acids. The CDR3 DNA reads TGTGCCAGCAGCTCATACGCCGCTGAGCCCCCAGAGACCCAGTACTTC. Translating gives CASSSYAAEPPETQYF.

Notes on this clonotype: Relative to the germline gene, one junction end is altered; a read error may explain this. The chain carries TRBV24-1 and TRBJ2-1; 9 nucleotides line up with TRBD1. The CDR3 totals 15 residues. Per germline, CDR1 KGHDR and CDR2 SFDVKD. CDR3 sequence reads: CASSLGTGSVNEQFF. Here the CDR3 DNA reads TGTGCCAGCAGTTTGGGGACAGGGTCGGTTAATGAGCAGTTCTTC.

This clonotype was picked up many times. The V and J genes are TRBV7-2 and TRBJ1-2, with 7 bases identical to TRBD1. Germline assignment: CDR1 SGHTA and CDR2 FQGNSA. V lost 1 base to trimming and J lost 4 bases; unmatched junction nucleotides: 6. The CDR3 consists of 15 residues. The DNA for the CDR3 is TGTGCCAGCAGCTTAGACCCGGGACAGCTCTATGGCTACACCTTC. It specifies CASSLDPGQLYGYTF.

On this clonotype: At one end the junction does not follow the germline gene, possibly because of a read error. The gene calls are TRBV5-1 and TRBJ2-2; possible D gene TRBD2, 6 bases. Germline CDR1 reads SGHRS; CDR2 reads YFSETQ. CDR3 length: 15 residues. The CDR3 DNA sequence: TGCGCCAGCAGACCCGGGACTCGCAACACCGGGGAGCTGTTCTTT. Its protein is CASRPGTRNTGELFF.

V is TRBV6-1 and J is TRBJ2-6, with TRBD1 identical over 7 bases. The CDR3 runs to 16 residues. Germline trimming cut 7 bases from V and 11 bases from J; bases unmatched to any gene: 17. Germline lookup yields CDR1 MNHNS and CDR2 SASEGT. For the CDR3, the DNA is TGTGCCAGCATGGATTGGGGGCAAGACAGGGCGTACGTCCTGACTTTC. Its protein product is CASMDWGQDRAYVLTF.

This clonotype has more than one count but fewer than ten. V and J are TRBV20-1 and TRBJ2-3, with no clear D. From germline, CDR1 is DFQATT and CDR2 SNEGSKA (reference sequence). The length of the CDR3 is 11 residues. V dropped 5 bases and J dropped 0 bases, with 3 bases sitting between them. The CDR3 here is CSALSTDTQYF. DNA of the CDR3: TGCAGTGCTTTAAGCACAGATACGCAGTATTTT.

This clonotype turned up a few times. This chain joins TRBV7-9 and TRBJ1-2; 7 bases agree with TRBD1. The germline V gene has CDR1 SEHNR and CDR2 FQNEAQ (reference sequence). V dropped 4 bases and J dropped 6; count of bases not matched to a gene: 5. The CDR3 covers 13 residues. The CDR3 nucleotides read TGTGCCAGCAGCTATGGACAGGATAATGGCTACACCTTC. This sequence encodes CASSYGQDNGYTF.

The V call is TRBV6-6, the J call TRBJ2-5, with 9 positions matching TRBD2. V shed 9 bases, J shed 4 bases, and the junction held 9 bases outside the gene matches. This CDR3 has 14 amino acids. Germline V gene sequence: CDR1 MNHNY, CDR2 SVGAGI (reference sequence). DNA for the CDR3: TGTGCCAGTAATGGGCGGGGGGGCCGAGAGACCCAGTACTTC. The encoded protein is CASNGRGGRETQYF.